This T cell receptor (beta chain) was sequenced during a study of Graves' ophthalmopathy and Graves' hyperthyroidism. Trimming removed 3 bases at V and 4 bases at J, with 12 bases between. Germline CDR1 SGHTA, CDR2 FQGTGA. This CDR3 is 15 amino acids long. As to this clonotype: The target antigen is unknown.

For repertoire sequencing, the TCR beta CDR3 regions were amplified from RNA transcripts. RT-PCR with HTBI primers came first, then second-round multiplex PCR. TCRdb reprocessed the multiplex PCR reads with MiXCR, giving one entry per CDR3 protein. The sample gives more than 45,000 distinct CDR3 sequences, roughly 52% of which show up once; approximately 23% is in the top ten. The study's findings and limits: A roughly 80% specificity and about 88% sensitivity were achieved by a 13-signature model that separated ophthalmopathy from stable hyperthyroidism. The model's ophthalmopathy progression predictions had around 64% sensitivity and less than 75% specificity.

Input material: peripheral blood. The chain recombines TRBV7-3 with TRBJ2-2, with a tentative D call TRBD1 (6 bases). The TCR originated in an adult man with Graves' ophthalmopathy. The CDR3 DNA follows: TGTGCCAGCAGCTTGGGGGCCGCGAGCACCGGGGAGCTGTTTTTT. Protein: CASSLGAASTGELFF.